A single sample gave rise to the 25 T cell receptor beta chains below, sequenced in a study of blood T cell repertoires in COVID-19. Clones were sequenced by immunoSEQ multiplex PCR, and TCRdb holds only the in-frame ones, with some missing. The data contain 270,000 or so clones, roughly 86% of them singletons. Specimen: PBMCs or T cells enriched from blood (not recorded which). These receptors were collected from a woman aged 18-30 years who had recovered from COVID-19.

The chain uses TRBV5-4 and TRBJ2-7; possible D gene TRBD2, 6 bases. This CDR3 has 14 amino acids. Germline V gene sequence: CDR1 SGHNT, CDR2 YYREEE (reference sequence). V dropped 4 bases and J dropped 2 bases, with 13 bases sitting between them. CDR3 nucleotide sequence: TGTGCCAGCAGCCCGGGACTTATCACCTACGAGCAGTACTTC. Translated, it gives CASSPGLITYEQYF.

V gene TRBV27 combines with J gene TRBJ2-3, with 7 bases aligning to TRBD2. Trimming cost V 9 bases and J 0 bases; bases outside gene matches: 9. CDR1 is MNHEY and CDR2 is SMNVEV in the germline V gene (reference sequence). This CDR3 spans 15 amino acids. In DNA, the CDR3 is TGTGCCAGGGTACCTGCGGGAGTTAGCACAGATACGCAGTATTTT. Protein: CARVPAGVSTDTQYF.

This chain uses TRBV10-1 with TRBJ2-2; no clear D gene. Between the trimmed V and J ends, which lost 2 bases and 0 bases, there was a span of 16 bases. The CDR3 length is 18 residues. Germline-derived CDR1 and CDR2 are WNHNN and SYGVQD (reference sequence). In DNA, the CDR3 is TGCGCCAGCAGTGAGCTTGGTGGAAGAGGTCCGAACACCGGGGAGCTGTTTTTT. Translating it yields CASSELGGRGPNTGELFF.

This chain connects TRBV28 to TRBJ1-2, with D unclear. The CDR3 has 11 amino acids. CDR1 MDHEN and CDR2 SYDVKM come from the germline V gene. V was shortened by 3 bases and J by 5 bases, with 4 bases between the two germline ends. As DNA, the CDR3 is TGTGCCAGCAGTTTTAATTATGGCTACACCTTC. Translating it yields CASSFNYGYTF.

The chain employs TRBV15 and TRBJ2-7; TRBD1 might be the D (8 bases). The CDR3 is 17 amino acids. The V gene's germline CDR1 is LNHNV and CDR2 YYDKDF (reference sequence). The V end was cut by 3 bases, the J end by 9 bases, with 27 bases between. CDR3 residues: CATSRGGGTGPLRVQYF. The CDR3 DNA reads as TGTGCCACCAGCAGGGGGGGAGGGACAGGACCTCTACGGGTGCAGTACTTC.

A single count supports this clone. The chain employs TRBV28 and TRBJ2-7, with 10 positions matching TRBD2. Looked up from germline, CDR1 is MDHEN and CDR2 is SYDVKM. The CDR3 loop spans 16 amino acids. V gave up 4 bases and J gave up 4 bases; unmatched junction bases: 10. CDR3 sequence reads: CASSSVRAGGPYEQYF. The DNA of the CDR3 is TGTGCCAGCAGTTCGGTCCGAGCGGGAGGGCCTTACGAGCAGTACTTC.

The chain carries TRBV3-1 (or the pseudogene TRBV3-2) and TRBJ2-1, with a weak D call TRBD2 (6 bases). The CDR3 extends over 11 amino acids. V was shortened by 1 base and J by 15 bases, with 10 bases between the two germline ends. The germline CDR1 and CDR2 sequences are LGHDT and YNNKEL (reference sequence). The CDR3 DNA follows: TGTGCCAGCAGCCAAGTGGGGACTTGGTTCTTC. As protein: CASSQVGTWFF.

The chain uses TRBV5-4 and TRBJ2-5, with 10 bases aligning to TRBD1. CDR1 SGHNT and CDR2 YYREEE come from the germline V gene (reference sequence). The CDR3 length is 15 residues. The V and J ends lost 1 base and 4 bases, in that order; junction bases with no gene match: 4. This CDR3 reads CASSLKDRGRETQYF. Here the CDR3 DNA reads TGTGCCAGCAGCTTGAAAGACAGGGGGCGAGAGACCCAGTACTTC. The variable domain in full, completed from reference TRBV5-4 and TRBJ2-5, reads ETGVTQSPTHLIKTRGQQVTLRCSSQSGHNTVSWYQQALGQGPQFIFQYYREEENGRGNFPPRFSGLQFPNYSSELNVNALELDDSALYLCASSLKDRGRETQYFGPGTRLLVL.

The chain employs TRBV7-8 and TRBJ2-7, with D unclear. The CDR3 extends over 13 amino acids. V lost 2 bases and J 3 bases, leaving 8 bases between the germline ends. CDR1 is SGHVS and CDR2 is FQNEAQ in the germline V gene. The CDR3 DNA reads TGTGCCAGCAGCTTATCCAGGTACTACGAGCAGTACTTC. Protein sequence: CASSLSRYYEQYF.

J is TRBJ1-6 and V is TRBV7-9, with TRBD1 as a possible D gene (5 bases). Trimming removed 2 bases at V and 7 bases at J, with 9 bases between. Germline lookup yields CDR1 SEHNR and CDR2 FQNEAQ (reference sequence). CDR3 length: 14 amino acids. This chain's CDR3 is CASSLNQGNSPLHF. CDR3 bases: TGTGCCAGCAGCTTAAATCAGGGCAATTCACCCCTCCACTTT.

The chain couples TRBV6-6 to TRBJ2-7; TRBD1 is a possible D gene (5 bases). The germline V gene has CDR1 MNHNY and CDR2 SVGAGI (reference sequence). The germline V and J ends were trimmed by 1 base and 6 bases, with 13 bases remaining between them. CDR3 size: 14 residues. The CDR3 nucleotides are TGTGCCAGCAGTTACTTGACCCAGGGTAGCGAGCAGTACTTC. Translated, it gives CASSYLTQGSEQYF.

Only one count was recorded for this clone. This chain links TRBV30 with TRBJ2-1; 11 positions match TRBD2. Germline V gives CDR1 GTSNPN, CDR2 SVGIG (reference sequence). Trimming at V came to 6 bases and at J to 7 bases, leaving 8 bases not matched to a gene. The CDR3 has 14 residues. The CDR3 DNA follows: TGTGCCTGCCATAGCGGGAGGGCCCCGAATGAGCAGTTCTTC. This codes for CACHSGRAPNEQFF.

The V and J genes are TRBV6-5 and TRBJ2-5; D gene uncertain. V lost 0 bases and J lost 2, with 4 bases in between. The CDR3 is made up of 13 amino acids. Germline lookup yields CDR1 MNHEY and CDR2 SVGAGI. The CDR3 sequence is CASSYSVQETQYF. DNA for the CDR3: TGTGCCAGCAGTTACTCCGTGCAAGAGACCCAGTACTTC.

The chain is built from TRBV10-3 and TRBJ2-7, with D maybe TRBD2 (6 bases). The ends were cut back, 2 bases at V and 0 bases at J, with 8 bases in the middle. The CDR3 contains 14 residues. The germline V gene has CDR1 ENHRY and CDR2 SYGVKD. CDR3 protein: CAISEGGSSYEQYF. The CDR3 DNA reads TGTGCCATCAGTGAGGGGGGGAGCTCCTACGAGCAGTACTTC.

The chain couples TRBV11-3 to TRBJ2-5, with a tentative D call TRBD2 (6 bases). The CDR3 runs 15 residues. The V gene lost 3 bases and the J gene lost 4 bases, with 15 bases spanning the gap. Germline CDR1 SGHNT, CDR2 YENEEA. The CDR3 nucleotides are TGTGCCAGCAGCTTCATGGGGGAGGTAGGAGAGACCCAGTACTTC. It encodes CASSFMGEVGETQYF.

The V gene is TRBV7-2, the J gene TRBJ2-2; a weak D match, TRBD2 (6 bases). The CDR3 consists of 17 residues. The V end lost 5 bases, the J end lost 0 bases, and 16 bases lay between the germline ends. Germline V gene lookup returns CDR1 SGHTA and CDR2 FQGNSA. Here the CDR3 DNA reads TGTGCCAGCAGCCCACGTGCGGGGAGACCGAACACCGGGGAGCTGTTTTTT. The encoded protein is CASSPRAGRPNTGELFF. Drawing the rest from reference TRBV7-2 and TRBJ2-2, the complete variable domain is GAGVSQSPSNKVTEKGKDVELRCDPISGHTALYWYRQSLGQGLEFLIYFQGNSAPDKSGLPSDRFSAERTGGSVSTLTIQRTQQEDSAVYLCASSPRAGRPNTGELFFGEGSRLTVL.

This clone showed up just a few times. This rearrangement joins TRBV7-8 to TRBJ1-1, with TRBD1 identical over 7 bases. The CDR3 runs to 14 residues. Germline-derived CDR1 and CDR2 are SGHVS and FQNEAQ. The V gene end was trimmed by 5 bases and the J gene end by 4 bases; junction bases not matched to a gene: 7. The CDR3 sequence: CASSLTTGLTEAFF. The CDR3 nucleotides are TGTGCCAGCAGCCTAACGACAGGGCTCACTGAAGCTTTCTTT.

The V gene is TRBV18, the J gene TRBJ1-1; D call uncertain. V lost 2 bases, J lost 0 bases, and 10 bases lay in between. The CDR3 spans 15 residues. CDR1 is KGHSH and CDR2 is LQKENI in the germline V gene. The CDR3 DNA sequence: TGTGCCAGCTCACCAATCAGTGTCTTGAACACTGAAGCTTTCTTT. Residues: CASSPISVLNTEAFF.

This chain connects TRBV6-4 to TRBJ2-4; 12 bases match TRBD2. Germline lookup yields CDR1 MRHNA and CDR2 SNTAGT. The CDR3 sequence is 17 residues long. V lost 2 bases, J lost 0 bases, and 2 bases stayed unmatched. The CDR3 DNA is TGTGCCAGCAGTGACCCGGGACTAGCGGGAGCCAAAAACATTCAGTACTTC. Translating gives CASSDPGLAGAKNIQYF.

The rearrangement uses TRBV9 and TRBJ1-6; possible D gene TRBD1, 6 bases. The V gene's germline CDR1 is SGDLS and CDR2 YYNGEE. Between the trimmed V and J ends, which lost 3 bases and 7 bases, there was a span of 17 bases. This CDR3 is built from 16 residues. CDR3 sequence (DNA): TGTGCCAGCAGCGCCCAATATGGACAGTCCAATTCACCCCTCCACTTT. It translates to CASSAQYGQSNSPLHF.

This chain links TRBV5-1 with TRBJ2-6, with TRBD2 matching 12 bases. The CDR3 sequence is 19 residues long. Trimming at V came to 4 bases and at J to 0 bases, leaving 8 bases not matched to a gene. Germline values: CDR1 SGHRS, CDR2 YFSETQ. DNA of the CDR3: TGCGCCAGCAGCCAGCTAGCGGGGGGGATGCACTCTGGGGCCAACGTCCTGACTTTC. It yields the protein CASSQLAGGMHSGANVLTF. Complete variable domain (other parts from reference TRBV5-1 and TRBJ2-6): KAGVTQTPRYLIKTRGQQVTLSCSPISGHRSVSWYQQTPGQGLQFLFEYFSETQRNKGNFPGRFSGRQFSNSRSEMNVSTLELGDSALYLCASSQLAGGMHSGANVLTFGAGSRLTVL.

V usage is TRBV7-6 and J usage is TRBJ1-2; TRBD1 matches at 10 bases. CDR1 and CDR2 (germline): SGHVS, FNYEAQ. The CDR3 extends over 14 amino acids. Losses at the gene ends were 0 bases for V and 11 bases for J; bases not matched to a gene: 6. The CDR3 DNA reads TGTGCCAGCAGCTTAGCCGCGACAGGGGGCTGGTACACCTTC. It specifies CASSLAATGGWYTF. The full variable domain, completed using reference TRBV7-6 and TRBJ1-2, is GAGVSQSPRYKVTKRGQDVALRCDPISGHVSLYWYRQALGQGPEFLTYFNYEAQQDKSGLPNDRFSAERPEGSISTLTIQRTEQRDSAMYRCASSLAATGGWYTFGSGTRLTVV.

This clone was seen once. The chain links TRBV19 to TRBJ1-2; the D gene is possibly TRBD1 (5 bases). V gave up 5 bases and J gave up 4 bases, with 14 bases separating them. From germline, CDR1 is LNHDA and CDR2 SQIVND (reference sequence). CDR3 length: 14 residues. CDR3 coding DNA: TGTGCCAGTAGTCCTGAAGGGGATATCTATGGCTACACCTTC. It codes for CASSPEGDIYGYTF.

The CDR3, as DNA: TGTGCCTGCCCCCGGGGATCCACTGAAGCTTTCTTT. Translating gives CACPRGSTEAFF. The V and J genes are TRBV30 and TRBJ1-1, with D unclear. V was trimmed by 6 bases and J by 4 bases, leaving 12 bases between them. CDR3 length equals 12 residues. CDR1 GTSNPN and CDR2 SVGIG come from the germline V gene (reference sequence).

V gene TRBV15 combines with J gene TRBJ1-5; tentative D call: TRBD1 (5 bases). There are 14 residues in the CDR3. Trimming took off 4 bases at V and 8 bases at J, with 15 bases between the two ends. The germline CDR1 and CDR2 sequences are LNHNV and YYDKDF (reference sequence). The CDR3 DNA follows: TGTGCCACCAGCATTCGGGCGGGGGGGGAGCCCCAGCATTTT. The encoded protein is CATSIRAGGEPQHF.